The clone carrying this T cell receptor beta chain has more than one count but fewer than ten. The CDR3 covers 14 residues. Germline CDR1 is SGHTA and CDR2 is FQGTGA. A second PCR of about 7 to 11 cycles used a sample-barcoded 5' primer and a J-beta primer mix. TCRdb passed the 5' RACE reads through MiXCR, listing each CDR3 protein once. The data show hundreds of thousands of distinct CDR3 sequences, with 25% to 30% seen just once and about 3% held by the top ten. This sample stems from a study of blood T cells in healthy people across ages. The same data also contributed to another study, on T cells of mothers and their children.

The sequence was collected from a boy between 10 and 17 years old in good health. This chain uses TRBV7-3 with TRBJ2-5, with TRBD1 identical over 7 bases. The DNA end is a closer match to TRBJ2-1, so the J assignment may be wrong. The sample taken for sequencing was blood. CDR3 in amino acids: CASSSSDRVAEQFF. As DNA, the CDR3 is TGTGCCAGCAGCTCCAGCGACAGGGTCGCTGAGCAGTTCTTC.